This TCR beta chain derives from a study of T-cell memory formation after mild COVID-19. 5'RACE with constant-segment primers built TCRalpha and TCRbeta cDNA libraries with UMIs. TCRdb recomputed calls from the 5' RACE reads with MiXCR, one row per CDR3 protein. The data contain about 140,000 distinct CDR3 sequences, around 15% of them singletons. The CDR3 consists of 11 residues. Germline V gene lookup returns CDR1 DFQATT and CDR2 SNEGSKA (reference sequence). V shed 5 bases and J shed 9 bases, with 11 bases lying between them. This receptor was obtained from an adult woman who had mild COVID-19 (a few samples of this study predate the infection). Cell type and time point are not known. The sample consisted of PBMCs or a T cell subset sorted from them (not recorded which). The chain uses TRBV20-1 and TRBJ2-1; no clear D. This CDR3 reads CSAPLGVEQFF. In DNA, the CDR3 is TGCAGTGCTCCGCTAGGTGTTGAGCAGTTCTTC.